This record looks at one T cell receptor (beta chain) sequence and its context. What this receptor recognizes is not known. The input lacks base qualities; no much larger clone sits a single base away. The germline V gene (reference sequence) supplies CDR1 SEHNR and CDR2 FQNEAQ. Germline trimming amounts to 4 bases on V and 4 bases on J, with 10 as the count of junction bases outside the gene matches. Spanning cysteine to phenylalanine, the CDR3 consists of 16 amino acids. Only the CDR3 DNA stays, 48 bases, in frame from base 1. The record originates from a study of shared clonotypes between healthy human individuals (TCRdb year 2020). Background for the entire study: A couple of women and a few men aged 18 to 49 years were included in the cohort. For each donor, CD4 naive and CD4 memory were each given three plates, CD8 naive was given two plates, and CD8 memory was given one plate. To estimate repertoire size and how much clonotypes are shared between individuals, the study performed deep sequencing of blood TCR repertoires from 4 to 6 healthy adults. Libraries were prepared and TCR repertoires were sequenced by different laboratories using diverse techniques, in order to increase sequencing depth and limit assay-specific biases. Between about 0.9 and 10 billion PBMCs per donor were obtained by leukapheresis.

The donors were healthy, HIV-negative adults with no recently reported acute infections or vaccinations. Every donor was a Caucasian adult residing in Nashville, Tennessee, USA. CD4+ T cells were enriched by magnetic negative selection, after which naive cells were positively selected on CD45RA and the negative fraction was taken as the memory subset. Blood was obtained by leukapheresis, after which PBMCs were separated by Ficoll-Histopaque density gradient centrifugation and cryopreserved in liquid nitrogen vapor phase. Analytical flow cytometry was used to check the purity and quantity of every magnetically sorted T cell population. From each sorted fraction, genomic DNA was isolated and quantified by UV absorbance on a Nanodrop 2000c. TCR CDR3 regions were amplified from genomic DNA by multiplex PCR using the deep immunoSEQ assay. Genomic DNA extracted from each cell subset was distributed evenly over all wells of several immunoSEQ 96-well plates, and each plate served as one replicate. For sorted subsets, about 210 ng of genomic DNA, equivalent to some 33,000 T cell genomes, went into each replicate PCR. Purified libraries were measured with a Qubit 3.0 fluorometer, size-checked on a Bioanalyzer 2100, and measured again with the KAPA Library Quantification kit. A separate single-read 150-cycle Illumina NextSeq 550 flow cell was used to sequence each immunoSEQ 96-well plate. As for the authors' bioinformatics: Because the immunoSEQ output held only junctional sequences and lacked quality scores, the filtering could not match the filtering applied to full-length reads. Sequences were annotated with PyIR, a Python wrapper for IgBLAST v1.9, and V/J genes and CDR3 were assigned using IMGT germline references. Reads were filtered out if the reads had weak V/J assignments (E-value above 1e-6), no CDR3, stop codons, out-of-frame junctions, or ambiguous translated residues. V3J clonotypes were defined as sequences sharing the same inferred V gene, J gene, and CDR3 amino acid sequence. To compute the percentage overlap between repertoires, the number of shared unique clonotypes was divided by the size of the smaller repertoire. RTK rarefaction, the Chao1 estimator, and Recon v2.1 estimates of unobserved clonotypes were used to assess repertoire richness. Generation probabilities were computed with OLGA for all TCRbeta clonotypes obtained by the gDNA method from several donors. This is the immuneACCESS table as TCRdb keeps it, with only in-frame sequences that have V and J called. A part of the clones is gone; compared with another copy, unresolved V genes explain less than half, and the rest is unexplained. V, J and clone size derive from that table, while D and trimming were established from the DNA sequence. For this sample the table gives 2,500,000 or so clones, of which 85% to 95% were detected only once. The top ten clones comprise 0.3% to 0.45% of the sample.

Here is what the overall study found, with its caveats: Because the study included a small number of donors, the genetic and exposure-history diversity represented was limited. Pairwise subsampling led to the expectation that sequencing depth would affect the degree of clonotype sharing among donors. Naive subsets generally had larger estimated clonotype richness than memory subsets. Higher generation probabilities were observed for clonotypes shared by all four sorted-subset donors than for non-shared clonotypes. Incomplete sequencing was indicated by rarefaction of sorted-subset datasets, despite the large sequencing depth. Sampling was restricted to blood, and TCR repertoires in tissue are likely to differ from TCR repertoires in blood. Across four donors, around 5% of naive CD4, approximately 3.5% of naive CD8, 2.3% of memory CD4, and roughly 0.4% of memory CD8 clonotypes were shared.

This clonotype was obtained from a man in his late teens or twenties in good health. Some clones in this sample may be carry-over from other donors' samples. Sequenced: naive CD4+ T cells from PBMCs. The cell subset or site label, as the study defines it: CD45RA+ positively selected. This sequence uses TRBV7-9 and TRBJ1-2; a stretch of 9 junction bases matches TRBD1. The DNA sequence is TGTGCCAGCAGCTACGAACAGGGGGCCAGAGCCTATGGCTACACCTTC. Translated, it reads CASSYEQGARAYGYTF.